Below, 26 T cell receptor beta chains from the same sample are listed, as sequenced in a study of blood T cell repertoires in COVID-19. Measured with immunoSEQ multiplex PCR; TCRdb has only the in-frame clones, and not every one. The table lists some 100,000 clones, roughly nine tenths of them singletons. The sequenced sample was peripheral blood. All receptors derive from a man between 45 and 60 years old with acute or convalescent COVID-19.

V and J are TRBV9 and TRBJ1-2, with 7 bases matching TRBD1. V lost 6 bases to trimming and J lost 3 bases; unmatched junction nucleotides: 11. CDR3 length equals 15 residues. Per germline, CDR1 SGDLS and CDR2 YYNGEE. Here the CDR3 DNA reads TGTGCCAGCACCTCACTAACAGGGGCCTACTATGGCTACACCTTC. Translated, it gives CASTSLTGAYYGYTF.

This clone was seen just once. The CDR3: CASSLLPQSGAKEQFF. The CDR3 DNA is TGTGCCAGCAGCTTACTGCCACAGTCAGGGGCGAAGGAGCAGTTCTTC. The V call is TRBV7-8, the J call TRBJ2-1; maybe TRBD1 (6 bases). The germline V gene encodes CDR1 SGHVS and CDR2 FQNEAQ. The length of the CDR3 is 16 residues. Trimming took 2 bases from V and 10 from J, leaving 21 bases between them.

The CDR3 region is CASSVRLLNTEAFF. For the CDR3, the DNA is TGTGCCAGCAGCGTACGACTTTTAAACACTGAAGCTTTCTTT. The rearrangement joins TRBV9 to TRBJ1-1; D gene uncertain. CDR1 is SGDLS, CDR2 YYNGEE, per germline. The CDR3 contains 14 residues. V lost 1 base, J lost 2 bases, and 9 bases lay in between.

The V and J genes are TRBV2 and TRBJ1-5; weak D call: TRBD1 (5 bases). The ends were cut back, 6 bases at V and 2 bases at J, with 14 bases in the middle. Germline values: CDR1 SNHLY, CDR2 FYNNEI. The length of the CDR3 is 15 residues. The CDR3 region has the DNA TGTGCCAGCAGCCCGGGACGCGGGGGCAATCAGCCCCAGCATTTT. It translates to CASSPGRGGNQPQHF. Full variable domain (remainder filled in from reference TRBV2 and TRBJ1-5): EPEVTQTPSHQVTQMGQEVILRCVPISNHLYFYWYRQILGQKVEFLVSFYNNEISEKSEIFDDQFSVERPDGSNFTLKIRSTKLEDSAMYFCASSPGRGGNQPQHFGDGTRLSIL.

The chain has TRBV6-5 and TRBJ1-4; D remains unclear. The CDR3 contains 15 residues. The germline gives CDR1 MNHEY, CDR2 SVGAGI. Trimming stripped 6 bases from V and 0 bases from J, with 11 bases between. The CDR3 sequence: CASRLGSATNEKLFF. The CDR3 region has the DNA TGTGCCAGCAGGCTTGGGAGCGCAACTAATGAAAAACTGTTTTTT.

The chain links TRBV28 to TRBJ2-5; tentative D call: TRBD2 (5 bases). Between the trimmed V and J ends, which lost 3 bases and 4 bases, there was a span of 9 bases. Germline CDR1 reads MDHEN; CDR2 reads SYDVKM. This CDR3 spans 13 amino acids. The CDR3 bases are TGTGCCAGCAGTTTCGGGAACCGAGAGACCCAGTACTTC. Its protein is CASSFGNRETQYF.

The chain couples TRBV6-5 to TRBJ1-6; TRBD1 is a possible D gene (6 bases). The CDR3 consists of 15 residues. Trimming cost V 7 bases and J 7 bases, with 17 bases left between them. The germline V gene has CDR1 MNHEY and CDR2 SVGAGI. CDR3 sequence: CASTKVQGANSPLHF. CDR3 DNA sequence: TGTGCCAGCACTAAGGTACAGGGCGCAAATTCACCCCTCCACTTT.

The CDR3 protein is CATRAGDSNQPQHF. The DNA of the CDR3 is TGTGCCACCAGAGCCGGGGATAGCAATCAGCCCCAGCATTTT. The chain uses TRBV15 and TRBJ1-5; D call uncertain. Trimming took off 6 bases at V and 0 bases at J, with 9 bases between the two ends. The CDR3 loop spans 14 amino acids. Germline-derived CDR1 and CDR2 are LNHNV and YYDKDF (reference sequence).

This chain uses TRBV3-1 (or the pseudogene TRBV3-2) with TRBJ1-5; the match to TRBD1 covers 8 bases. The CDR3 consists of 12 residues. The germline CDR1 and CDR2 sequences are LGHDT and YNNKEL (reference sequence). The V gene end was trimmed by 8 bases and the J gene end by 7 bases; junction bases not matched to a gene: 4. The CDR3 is CASGQGPQPQHF. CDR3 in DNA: TGTGCCAGCGGACAGGGCCCGCAGCCCCAGCATTTT.

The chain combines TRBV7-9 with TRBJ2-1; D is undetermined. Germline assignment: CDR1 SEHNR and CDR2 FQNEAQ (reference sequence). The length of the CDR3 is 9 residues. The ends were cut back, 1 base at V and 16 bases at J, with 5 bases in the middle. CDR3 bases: TGTGCCAGCAGCTTAGGTCCATTCTTC. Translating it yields CASSLGPFF.

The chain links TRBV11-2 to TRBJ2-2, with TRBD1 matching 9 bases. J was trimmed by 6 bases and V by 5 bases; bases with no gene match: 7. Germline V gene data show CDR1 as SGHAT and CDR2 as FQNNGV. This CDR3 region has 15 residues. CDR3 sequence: CASSAGTGSPGELFF. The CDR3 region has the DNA TGTGCCAGCAGCGCCGGGACAGGGTCCCCCGGGGAGCTGTTTTTT.

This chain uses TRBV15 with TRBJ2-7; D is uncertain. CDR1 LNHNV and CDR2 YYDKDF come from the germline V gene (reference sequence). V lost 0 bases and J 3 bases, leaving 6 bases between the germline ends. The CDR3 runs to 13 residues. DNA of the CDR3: TGTGCCACCAGCAGAGACGGCGGCTACGAGCAGTACTTC. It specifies CATSRDGGYEQYF.

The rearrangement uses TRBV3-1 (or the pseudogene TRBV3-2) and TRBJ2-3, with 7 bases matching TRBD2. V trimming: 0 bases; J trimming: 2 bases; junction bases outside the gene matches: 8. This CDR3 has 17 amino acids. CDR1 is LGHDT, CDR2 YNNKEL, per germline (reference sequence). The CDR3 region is CASSQDLPGGYTDTQYF. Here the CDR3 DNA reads TGTGCCAGCAGCCAAGATCTTCCGGGGGGATACACAGATACGCAGTATTTT.

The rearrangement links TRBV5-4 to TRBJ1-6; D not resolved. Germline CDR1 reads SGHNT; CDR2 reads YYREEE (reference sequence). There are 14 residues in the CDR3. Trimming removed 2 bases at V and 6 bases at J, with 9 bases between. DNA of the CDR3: TGTGCCAGCAGCTTTATGGCAGTTAATTCACCCCTCCACTTT. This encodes CASSFMAVNSPLHF.

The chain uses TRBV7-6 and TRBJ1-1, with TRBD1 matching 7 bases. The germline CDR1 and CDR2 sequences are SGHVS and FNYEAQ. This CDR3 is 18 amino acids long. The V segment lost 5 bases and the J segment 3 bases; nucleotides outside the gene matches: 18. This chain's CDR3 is CASSLPLPADRADTEAFF. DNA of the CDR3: TGTGCCAGCAGCCTACCCCTACCGGCCGACAGGGCCGACACTGAAGCTTTCTTT.

CDR3 region: CASSSGQGAETQYF. The CDR3 region has the DNA TGCGCCAGCAGCTCCGGACAGGGCGCAGAGACCCAGTACTTC. This chain links TRBV5-1 with TRBJ2-5; 8 bases are a match to TRBD1. The CDR3 is 14 residues long. CDR1 SGHRS and CDR2 YFSETQ come from the germline V gene. After removal of 3 bases from V and 4 bases from J, the junction contained 5 bases not matched to a gene. Using reference TRBV5-1 and TRBJ2-5 for the parts outside the CDR3, the full variable domain is KAGVTQTPRYLIKTRGQQVTLSCSPISGHRSVSWYQQTPGQGLQFLFEYFSETQRNKGNFPGRFSGRQFSNSRSEMNVSTLELGDSALYLCASSSGQGAETQYFGPGTRLLVL.

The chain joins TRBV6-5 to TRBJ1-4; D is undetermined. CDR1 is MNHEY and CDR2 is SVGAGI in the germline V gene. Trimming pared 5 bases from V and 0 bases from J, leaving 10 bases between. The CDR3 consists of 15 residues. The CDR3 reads CASSTDYPTNEKLFF. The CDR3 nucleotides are TGTGCCAGCAGTACGGACTACCCAACTAATGAAAAACTGTTTTTT.

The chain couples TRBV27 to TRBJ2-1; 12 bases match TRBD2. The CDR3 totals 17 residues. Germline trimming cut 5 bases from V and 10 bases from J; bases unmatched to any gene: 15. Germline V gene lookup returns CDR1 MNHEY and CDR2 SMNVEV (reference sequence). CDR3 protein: CASSPSHTSGGKREQFF. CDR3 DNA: TGTGCCAGCAGTCCCTCCCATACTAGCGGGGGGAAGAGGGAGCAGTTCTTC.

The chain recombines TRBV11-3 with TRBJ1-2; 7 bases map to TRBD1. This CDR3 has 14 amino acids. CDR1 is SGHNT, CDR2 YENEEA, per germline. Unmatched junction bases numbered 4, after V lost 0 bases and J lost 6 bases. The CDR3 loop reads CASSLDQTGDGYTF. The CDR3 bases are TGTGCCAGCAGCTTAGATCAAACAGGGGATGGCTACACCTTC.

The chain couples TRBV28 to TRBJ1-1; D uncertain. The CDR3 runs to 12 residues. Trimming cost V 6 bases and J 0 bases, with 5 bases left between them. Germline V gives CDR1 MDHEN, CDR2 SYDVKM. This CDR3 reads CASSTVNTEAFF. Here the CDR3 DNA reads TGTGCCAGCAGCACAGTGAACACTGAAGCTTTCTTT.

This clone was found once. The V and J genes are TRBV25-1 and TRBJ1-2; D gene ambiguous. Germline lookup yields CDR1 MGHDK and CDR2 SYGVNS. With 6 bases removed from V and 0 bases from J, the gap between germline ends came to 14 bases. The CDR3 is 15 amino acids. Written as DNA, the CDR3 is TGTGCCAGCAGGACTGGTTCCGAGCCTAACTATGGCTACACCTTC. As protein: CASRTGSEPNYGYTF.

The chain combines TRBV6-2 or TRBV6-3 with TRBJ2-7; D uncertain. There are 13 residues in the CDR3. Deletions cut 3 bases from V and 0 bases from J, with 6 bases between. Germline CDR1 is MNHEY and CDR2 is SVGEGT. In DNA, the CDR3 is TGTGCCAGCAGTTATCAGTACTCCTACGAGCAGTACTTC. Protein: CASSYQYSYEQYF.

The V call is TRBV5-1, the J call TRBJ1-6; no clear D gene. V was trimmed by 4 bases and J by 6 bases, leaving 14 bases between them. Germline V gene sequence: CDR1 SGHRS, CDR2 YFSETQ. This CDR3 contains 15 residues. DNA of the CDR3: TGCGCCAGCAGCCCCGGCCCGGGTAGTAATTCACCCCTCCACTTT. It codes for CASSPGPGSNSPLHF.

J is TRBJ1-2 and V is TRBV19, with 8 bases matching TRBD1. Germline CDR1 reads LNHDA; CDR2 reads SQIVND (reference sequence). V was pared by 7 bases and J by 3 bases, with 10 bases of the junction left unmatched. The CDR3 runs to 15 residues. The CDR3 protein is CASKRTGYPHYGYTF. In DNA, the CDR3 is TGTGCCAGTAAACGGACAGGGTATCCTCACTATGGCTACACCTTC.

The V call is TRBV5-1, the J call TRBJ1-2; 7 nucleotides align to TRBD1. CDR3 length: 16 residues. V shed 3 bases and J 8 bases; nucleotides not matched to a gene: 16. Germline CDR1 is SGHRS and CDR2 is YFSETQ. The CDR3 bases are TGCGCCAGCAGCTCCTCTGGGGACAGTTCTCGAGCGGGCTACACCTTC. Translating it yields CASSSSGDSSRAGYTF. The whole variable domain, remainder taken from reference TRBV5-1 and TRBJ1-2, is KAGVTQTPRYLIKTRGQQVTLSCSPISGHRSVSWYQQTPGQGLQFLFEYFSETQRNKGNFPGRFSGRQFSNSRSEMNVSTLELGDSALYLCASSSSGDSSRAGYTFGSGTRLTVV.

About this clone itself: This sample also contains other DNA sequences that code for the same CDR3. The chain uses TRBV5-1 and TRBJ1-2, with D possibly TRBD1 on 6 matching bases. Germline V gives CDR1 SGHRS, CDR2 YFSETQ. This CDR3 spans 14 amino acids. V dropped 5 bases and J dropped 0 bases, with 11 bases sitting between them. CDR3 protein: CASSFRQANYGYTF. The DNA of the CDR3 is TGCGCCAGCAGTTTCCGACAGGCTAACTATGGCTACACCTTC. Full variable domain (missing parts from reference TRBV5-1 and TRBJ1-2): KAGVTQTPRYLIKTRGQQVTLSCSPISGHRSVSWYQQTPGQGLQFLFEYFSETQRNKGNFPGRFSGRQFSNSRSEMNVSTLELGDSALYLCASSFRQANYGYTFGSGTRLTVV.